The 18 T cell receptor beta chains below were found in one sample sequenced in a study of human T cells and chemical hapten exposure. TCRdb reprocessed the RACE reads with MiXCR, giving one entry per CDR3 protein. The sample holds some 60,000 distinct CDR3 sequences, 12% seen once. The sample's time point: patch test 3, about 24 weeks after DPC sensitization. Sample treatment: therapeutic diphenylcyclopropenone sensitization with weekly scalp DPC. The sample in question was whole blood, obtained in connection with sensitization to the hapten diphenylcyclopropenone (DPC). These receptors all come from a man aged 25 to 40 with alopecia areata. Some clones in this sample may be carry-over from other donors' samples.

This clonotype was observed a few times. V and J are TRBV29-1 and TRBJ2-3; D is unresolved. The CDR3 covers 12 residues. Trimming removed 3 bases at V and 2 bases at J, with 6 bases between. In germline, CDR1 is SQVTM, CDR2 ANQGSEA. The DNA of the CDR3 is TGCAGCGTTGAGGGCTCCACAGATACGCAGTATTTT. Translating it yields CSVEGSTDTQYF.

The sample holds a few counts of this clonotype. J is TRBJ2-7 and V is TRBV5-1, with D tentatively TRBD2 (6 bases). CDR3 length: 15 residues. Trimming removed 0 bases at V and 2 bases at J, with 12 bases between. Germline-derived CDR1 and CDR2 are SGHRS and YFSETQ. The CDR3 protein is CASSLGGLNTYEQYF. For the CDR3, the DNA is TGCGCCAGCAGCTTGGGGGGACTCAACACCTACGAGCAGTACTTC.

This clonotype was counted ten times or more. V usage is TRBV6-2 or TRBV6-3 and J usage is TRBJ1-5; TRBD1 aligns across 8 bases. The germline V gene encodes CDR1 MNHEY and CDR2 SVGEGT. The CDR3 sequence is 17 residues long. V lost 7 bases and J lost 6; bases outside the gene matches: 17. The CDR3 DNA reads TGTGCCAGCAAGCGAACGACAGGGGCGGGAGGGACTCAGCCCCAGCATTTT. Its protein is CASKRTTGAGGTQPQHF.

This clonotype was seen repeatedly, ten times or more. J is TRBJ1-6 and V is TRBV12-5; D perhaps matches TRBD1 (6 bases). V was cut by 6 bases and J by 3 bases, with 12 bases left in between. This CDR3 has 15 residues. Germline CDR1 is LGHNT and CDR2 is FRNRAP. The CDR3 nucleotides are TGTGCTAGTGGGAAACAGGGCTACTATAATTCACCCCTCCACTTT. The encoded protein is CASGKQGYYNSPLHF. Using reference TRBV12-5 and TRBJ1-6 for the parts outside the CDR3, the full variable domain is DARVTQTPRHKVTEMGQEVTMRCQPILGHNTVFWYRQTMMQGLELLAYFRNRAPLDDSGMPKDRFSAEMPDATLATLKIQPSEPRDSAVYFCASGKQGYYNSPLHFGNGTRLTVT.

Ten or more counts support this clonotype. The chain uses TRBV28 and TRBJ2-1; TRBD1 aligns across 8 bases. Trimming removed 5 bases from V and 6 bases from J; junction bases left unmatched: 6. CDR3 length: 14 amino acids. Germline assignment: CDR1 MDHEN and CDR2 SYDVKM. The CDR3, as DNA: TGTGCCAGCAGTCCGGACAGGGAAGGCAATGAGCAGTTCTTC. Its translation: CASSPDREGNEQFF. Based on the CDR3 plus reference TRBV28 and TRBJ2-1, the full variable domain is DVKVTQSSRYLVKRTGEKVFLECVQDMDHENMFWYRQDPGLGLRLIYFSYDVKMKEKGDIPEGYSVSREKKERFSLILESASTNQTSMYLCASSPDREGNEQFFGPGTRLTVL.

This clonotype showed up many times. The V and J genes are TRBV10-3 and TRBJ2-7, with TRBD1 identical over 9 bases. The V segment lost 3 bases and the J segment 5 bases; nucleotides outside the gene matches: 8. Germline-derived CDR1 and CDR2 are ENHRY and SYGVKD. This CDR3 spans 15 amino acids. CDR3 region: CAISDPGTGTHEQYF. The CDR3, as DNA: TGTGCCATCAGTGATCCCGGGACAGGGACCCACGAGCAGTACTTC.

This chain uses TRBV6-1 with TRBJ2-3, with 7 nucleotides matching TRBD2. J lost 0 bases, V lost 6 bases, and 12 bases had no gene match. CDR1 and CDR2 (germline): MNHNS, SASEGT. The CDR3 extends over 17 amino acids. CDR3 loop: CASRPWGGDLSTDTQYF. The DNA of the CDR3 is TGTGCCAGCAGACCCTGGGGGGGTGACCTTAGCACAGATACGCAGTATTTT.

This chain joins TRBV20-1 and TRBJ1-2; 8 positions agree with TRBD1. Looked up from germline, CDR1 is DFQATT and CDR2 is SNEGSKA (reference sequence). The CDR3 length is 11 residues. After removal of 7 bases from V and 6 bases from J, the junction contained 4 bases not matched to a gene. The CDR3 reads CSGPGGDGYTF. The CDR3 coding sequence is TGCAGTGGACCAGGGGGCGATGGCTACACCTTC.

This clonotype was found many times. V usage is TRBV18 and J usage is TRBJ1-1; D is unresolved. CDR1 is KGHSH, CDR2 LQKENI, per germline. The CDR3 consists of 14 residues. V lost 3 bases and J 6 bases, leaving 14 bases between the germline ends. This CDR3 reads CASSPKREMPEAFF. Here the CDR3 DNA reads TGTGCCAGCTCACCTAAAAGGGAAATGCCTGAAGCTTTCTTT. Drawing the rest from reference TRBV18 and TRBJ1-1, the complete variable domain is NAGVMQNPRHLVRRRGQEARLRCSPMKGHSHVYWYRQLPEEGLKFMVYLQKENIIDESGMPKERFSAEFPKEGPSILRIQQVVRGDSAAYFCASSPKREMPEAFFGQGTRLTVV.

This clonotype has a handful of counts. J is TRBJ2-1 and V is TRBV20-1; D is perhaps TRBD2 (6 bases). Germline V CDR1 and CDR2: DFQATT, SNEGSKA (reference sequence). Between the trimmed V and J ends, which lost 6 bases and 7 bases, there was a span of 19 bases. The CDR3 totals 14 residues. The CDR3, as DNA: TGCAGTGCGGTAGGGGCTAGCGTTGGGAATGAGCAGTTCTTC. Translated, it gives CSAVGASVGNEQFF.

This sequence joins TRBV29-1 and TRBJ1-5; D gene uncertain. CDR1 SQVTM and CDR2 ANQGSEA come from the germline V gene. V shed 4 bases and J shed 3 bases, with 7 bases lying between them. The CDR3 runs to 12 residues. In DNA, the CDR3 is TGCAGCGTTGGTCTTAACAATCAGCCCCAGCATTTT. The encoded protein is CSVGLNNQPQHF. Full variable domain (outside the CDR3, taken from reference TRBV29-1 and TRBJ1-5): SAVISQKPSRDICQRGTSLTIQCQVDSQVTMMFWYRQQPGQSLTLIATANQGSEATYESGFVIDKFPISRPNLTFSTLTVSNMSPEDSSIYLCSVGLNNQPQHFGDGTRLSIL.

Ten or more counts support this clonotype. The V call is TRBV28, the J call TRBJ2-1; D is unresolved. CDR1 is MDHEN, CDR2 SYDVKM, per germline. The ends were cut back, 8 bases at V and 0 bases at J, with 11 bases in the middle. This CDR3 is 14 amino acids long. The CDR3 loop is CASLGGSSYNEQFF. The CDR3 DNA follows: TGTGCCAGCCTCGGCGGAAGCTCCTACAATGAGCAGTTCTTC. The variable domain in full, completed from reference TRBV28 and TRBJ2-1, reads DVKVTQSSRYLVKRTGEKVFLECVQDMDHENMFWYRQDPGLGLRLIYFSYDVKMKEKGDIPEGYSVSREKKERFSLILESASTNQTSMYLCASLGGSSYNEQFFGPGTRLTVL.

Only a few counts were recorded for this clonotype. The chain links TRBV20-1 to TRBJ2-7, with D perhaps TRBD2 (6 bases). The ends were cut back, 6 bases at V and 10 bases at J, with 22 bases in the middle. Germline values: CDR1 DFQATT, CDR2 SNEGSKA (reference sequence). This CDR3 is 13 amino acids long. For the CDR3, the DNA is TGCAGTGCCCCCGGGACTTTCGGGTCACTCCAGTACTTC. Residues: CSAPGTFGSLQYF.

This clonotype has only a few counts. The chain employs TRBV20-1 and TRBJ1-1; 9 bases agree with TRBD1. Trimming took 3 bases from V and 9 from J; bases not matched to a gene: 17. Per the germline V gene, CDR1 is DFQATT and CDR2 is SNEGSKA (reference sequence). This CDR3 has 16 amino acids. The CDR3 coding sequence is TGCAGTGCTAGGTCCGTCAAAACGACCGGGACAGGGAAAGCTTTCTTT. Translating it yields CSARSVKTTGTGKAFF.

This clonotype was seen a handful of times. This chain links TRBV20-1 with TRBJ2-3, with D maybe TRBD1 (5 bases). Germline CDR1 DFQATT, CDR2 SNEGSKA (reference sequence). V gave up 0 bases and J gave up 3 bases, with 13 bases separating them. The CDR3 extends over 15 amino acids. The CDR3, as DNA: TGCAGTGCTAGAGATCGGCGGCAGGGAACAGATACGCAGTATTTT. Translating gives CSARDRRQGTDTQYF.

This clonotype was seen more than once but under ten times. The chain recombines TRBV7-9 with TRBJ2-7, with D perhaps assigned TRBD1 or TRBD2 (5 bases each). CDR3 length: 13 amino acids. CDR1 and CDR2 from the germline V gene are SEHNR and FQNEAQ (reference sequence). The V end was cut by 0 bases, the J end by 6 bases, with 9 bases between. This chain's CDR3 is CASSLAAGTEQYF. CDR3 DNA: TGTGCCAGCAGCTTAGCGGCAGGGACCGAGCAGTACTTC.

This sequence joins TRBV19 and TRBJ2-1; tentatively, D is TRBD2 (6 bases). CDR3 length: 15 residues. The ends were cut back, 6 bases at V and 0 bases at J, with 12 bases in the middle. CDR1 and CDR2 from the germline V gene are LNHDA and SQIVND (reference sequence). DNA for the CDR3: TGTGCCAGTAGCCCTCGGGGGATCTCCTACAATGAGCAGTTCTTC. This encodes CASSPRGISYNEQFF. Together with reference TRBV19 and TRBJ2-1, the CDR3 gives the full variable domain: DGGITQSPKYLFRKEGQNVTLSCEQNLNHDAMYWYRQDPGQGLRLIYYSQIVNDFQKGDIAEGYSVSREKKESFPLTVTSAQKNPTAFYLCASSPRGISYNEQFFGPGTRLTVL.

In this sample, this clonotype turned up many times. The chain combines TRBV19 with TRBJ2-6; either TRBD1 or TRBD2 may fit D (5 bases each). CDR1 and CDR2 from the germline V gene are LNHDA and SQIVND (reference sequence). The CDR3 consists of 17 residues. V was clipped by 6 bases and J by 2 bases, with 17 bases between them. Here the CDR3 reads CASRRPRETAGANVLTF. The CDR3 region has the DNA TGTGCCAGTAGGCGGCCCAGGGAGACGGCTGGGGCCAACGTCCTGACTTTC.